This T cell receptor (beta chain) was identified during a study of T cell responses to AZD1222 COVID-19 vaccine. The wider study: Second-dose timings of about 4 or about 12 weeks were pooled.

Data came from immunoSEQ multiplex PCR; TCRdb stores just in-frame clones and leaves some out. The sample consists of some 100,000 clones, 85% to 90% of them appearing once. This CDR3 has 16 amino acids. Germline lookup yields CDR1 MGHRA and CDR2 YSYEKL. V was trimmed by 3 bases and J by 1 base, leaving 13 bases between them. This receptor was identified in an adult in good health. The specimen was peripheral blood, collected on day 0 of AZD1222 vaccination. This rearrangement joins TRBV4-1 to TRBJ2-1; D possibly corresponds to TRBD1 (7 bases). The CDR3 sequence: CASSQEGAQSYNEQFF. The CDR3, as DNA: TGCGCCAGCAGCCAGGAGGGGGCGCAATCCTACAATGAGCAGTTCTTC.